The 26 T cell receptor beta chains listed next were all sequenced from one sample in a study of human T cells and chemical hapten exposure (dated by TCRdb to about 2021). The library was prepared using RACE. The instrument was a NextSeq 500. TCRdb trimmed public reads at Q25 via fastp, called clones via MiXCR and kept in-frame beta chains. Merged by CDR3 protein, the rows form single entries marked with the most common genes and DNA. The sample records about 54,000 distinct CDR3 sequences, 9.5% to 10% of which are singletons. More than 1.5% of the sample rests with the top ten. The time point tag for this specimen amounts to: patch test 2, 6 weeks after DPC sensitization. The treatment or condition label, read with the paper, signifies: therapeutic diphenylcyclopropenone sensitization with weekly scalp DPC. The source material was whole blood, sampled in connection with sensitization to the hapten diphenylcyclopropenone (DPC). The receptor source for this set is a woman aged 45-59 years with alopecia areata. Some clones in this sample may be carry-over from other donors' samples.

This chain links TRBV27 with TRBJ2-3, with 13 bases fitting TRBD2. V lost 8 bases, J lost 6 bases, and 8 bases stayed unmatched. The CDR3 sequence is 15 residues long. Germline V lookup: CDR1 MNHEY, CDR2 SMNVEV (reference sequence). The CDR3 DNA is TGTGCCAGCCGCTCAGAACTAGCGGGGGGGGATACGCAGTATTTT. Translated: CASRSELAGGDTQYF.

This clonotype was picked up a small number of times. The rearrangement uses TRBV18 and TRBJ2-7; 8 bases align to TRBD1. V trimming: 3 bases; J trimming: 4 bases; junction bases outside the gene matches: 17. The CDR3 contains 18 residues. In germline, CDR1 is KGHSH, CDR2 LQKENI. The CDR3 sequence: CASSPPFLRRDRRYEQYF. In DNA form, the CDR3 reads TGTGCCAGCTCACCGCCATTTCTCAGACGGGACAGGCGGTACGAGCAGTACTTC.

This clonotype was seen many times. The chain recombines TRBV5-1 with TRBJ2-1; possibly TRBD1 for D (6 bases). CDR3 size: 15 residues. V lost 8 bases and J lost 0, with 15 bases in between. Germline V CDR1 and CDR2: SGHRS, YFSETQ. The CDR3 nucleotides are TGCGCCAGTCAATCAGGGGTTGCCTCCTACAATGAGCAGTTCTTC. Amino acid sequence: CASQSGVASYNEQFF.

The chain combines TRBV18 with TRBJ2-7; D remains ambiguous. The CDR3 extends over 14 amino acids. Germline lookup yields CDR1 KGHSH and CDR2 LQKENI. V lost 3 bases and J lost 6, with 15 bases in between. Here the CDR3 reads CASSPTPPPGEQYF. Here the CDR3 DNA reads TGTGCCAGCTCACCGACCCCCCCTCCTGGCGAGCAGTACTTC. The full variable domain, completed using reference TRBV18 and TRBJ2-7, is NAGVMQNPRHLVRRRGQEARLRCSPMKGHSHVYWYRQLPEEGLKFMVYLQKENIIDESGMPKERFSAEFPKEGPSILRIQQVVRGDSAAYFCASSPTPPPGEQYFGPGTRLTVT.

This chain uses TRBV11-2 with TRBJ1-3; no definite D call. Germline V gene data show CDR1 as SGHAT and CDR2 as FQNNGV. This CDR3 has 14 amino acids. V gave up 5 bases and J gave up 0 bases, with 8 bases separating them. As DNA, the CDR3 is TGTGCCAGCAGCCAGAGGGCCTCTGGAAACACCATATATTTT. Its protein is CASSQRASGNTIYF.

J is TRBJ2-7 and V is TRBV7-9; 8 positions match TRBD1. In germline, CDR1 is SEHNR, CDR2 FQNEAQ (reference sequence). The J segment lost 2 bases and the V segment lost 4 bases, leaving 4 bases of the junction unmatched. The CDR3 length is 14 residues. Here the CDR3 reads CASSYDRGTYEQYF. The CDR3, as DNA: TGTGCCAGCAGCTACGACAGGGGTACCTACGAGCAGTACTTC.

This clonotype was detected many times. This chain joins TRBV24-1 and TRBJ2-2; D may correspond to TRBD1 or TRBD2 (5 bases each). There are 13 residues in the CDR3. CDR1 and CDR2 (germline): KGHDR, SFDVKD. Trimming cost V 9 bases and J 5 bases, with 12 bases left between them. The CDR3 protein is CATAVRETGELFF. The CDR3, as DNA: TGTGCCACCGCGGTCAGGGAGACCGGGGAGCTGTTTTTT.

This clonotype was counted a few times. The chain employs TRBV28 and TRBJ2-5, with TRBD1 identical over 7 bases. The CDR3 length is 15 residues. V shed 8 bases and J 0 bases; nucleotides not matched to a gene: 9. The germline gives CDR1 MDHEN, CDR2 SYDVKM. The CDR3 loop is CASLSGTAHQETQYF. As DNA, the CDR3 is TGTGCCAGCCTTTCTGGGACAGCGCACCAAGAGACCCAGTACTTC.

This clonotype appeared many times. V gene TRBV20-1 combines with J gene TRBJ1-1; D not certain. Germline V lookup: CDR1 DFQATT, CDR2 SNEGSKA (reference sequence). The CDR3 sequence is 16 residues long. The V gene lost 0 bases and the J gene lost 6 bases, with 20 bases spanning the gap. The CDR3 spells CSARDSREGIDSEAFF. The CDR3 DNA follows: TGCAGTGCTAGAGATTCTCGGGAGGGAATCGATTCTGAAGCTTTCTTT.

The chain recombines TRBV29-1 with TRBJ1-1, with D uncertain. Trimming left V 6 bases short and J 4 bases short, with 15 bases between. The CDR3 totals 13 residues. Germline values: CDR1 SQVTM, CDR2 ANQGSEA. The CDR3 DNA reads TGCAGCGTAGAACAAACCCGTGGCACTGAAGCTTTCTTT. Its translation: CSVEQTRGTEAFF.

The chain couples TRBV5-1 to TRBJ2-1; no definite D call. The CDR3 covers 14 residues. Trimming left V 0 bases short and J 8 bases short, with 12 bases between. Germline V lookup: CDR1 SGHRS, CDR2 YFSETQ. CDR3 bases: TGCGCCAGCAGCTTGGGTTCCGCCCGTGATGAGCAGTTCTTC. Its translation: CASSLGSARDEQFF.

The sample holds a few counts of this clonotype. The rearrangement joins TRBV6-5 to TRBJ2-7; 7 bases are shared with TRBD1. Unmatched junction bases numbered 5, after V lost 5 bases and J lost 1 base. The CDR3 is 14 amino acids. Germline lookup yields CDR1 MNHEY and CDR2 SVGAGI. CDR3 in DNA: TGTGCCAGCAGTCCGGGACAGAGATCCTACGAGCAGTACTTC. Translating it yields CASSPGQRSYEQYF.

This clonotype has at least ten counts. The genes are TRBV5-1 and TRBJ2-2; D possibly corresponds to TRBD2 (5 bases). Trimming shortened V by 2 bases and J by 5 bases, and 7 bases separated the two germline ends. Germline V gives CDR1 SGHRS, CDR2 YFSETQ. CDR3 length: 13 amino acids. The CDR3 bases are TGCGCCAGCAGCTTAACTAGTACCGGGGAGCTGTTTTTT. Residues: CASSLTSTGELFF.

This clonotype was recorded many times. As DNA, the CDR3 is TGTGCTAGTGGTTTTCCACAGGGGGCCGCCTACAATGAGCAGTTCTTC. Its translation: CASGFPQGAAYNEQFF. The chain is built from TRBV12-5 and TRBJ2-1; 9 bases are shared with TRBD1. The CDR3 sequence is 16 residues long. V gave up 3 bases and J gave up 2 bases; unmatched junction bases: 5. Germline V gives CDR1 LGHNT, CDR2 FRNRAP.

The chain recombines TRBV29-1 with TRBJ1-1; the D is unclear. The germline V gene encodes CDR1 SQVTM and CDR2 ANQGSEA. This CDR3 spans 14 amino acids. Trimming pared 6 bases from V and 3 bases from J, leaving 17 bases between. The DNA for the CDR3 is TGCAGCGTACCCCTACCCGGGCCGGACACTGAAGCTTTCTTT. Translated, it gives CSVPLPGPDTEAFF.

This clonotype was observed at least ten times. The chain carries TRBV18 and TRBJ1-1; tentatively, D is TRBD1 (5 bases). The V and J ends lost 2 bases and 6 bases respectively, with 10 bases between them. Germline CDR1 and CDR2: KGHSH and LQKENI. The CDR3 runs 13 residues. CDR3 region: CASSPGGSAEAFF. The CDR3 bases are TGTGCCAGCTCACCAGGGGGGAGCGCTGAAGCTTTCTTT.

This chain connects TRBV14 to TRBJ2-7; perhaps TRBD1 as D (5 bases). Trimming removed 3 bases at V and 8 bases at J, with 14 bases between. The CDR3 has 13 amino acids. Germline V gives CDR1 SGHDN, CDR2 FVKESK. In DNA form, the CDR3 reads TGTGCCAGCAGCCAGGGGCCCTCCGCGAAGCAGTACTTC. It yields the protein CASSQGPSAKQYF.

This clonotype was counted only a few times. The chain carries TRBV11-2 and TRBJ2-7; no definite D call. Per germline, CDR1 SGHAT and CDR2 FQNNGV. This CDR3 is built from 14 residues. Trimming shortened V by 3 bases and J by 4 bases, and 13 bases separated the two germline ends. The CDR3 region is CASSFDPPFYEQYF. DNA for the CDR3: TGTGCCAGCAGCTTCGACCCCCCGTTTTACGAGCAGTACTTC.

This chain uses TRBV29-1 with TRBJ2-7; D may correspond to TRBD1 or TRBD2 (5 bases each). Germline V gene sequence: CDR1 SQVTM, CDR2 ANQGSEA. The CDR3 consists of 15 residues. Between the trimmed V and J ends, which lost 1 base and 1 base, there was a span of 14 bases. The CDR3 region is CSVEGTKGRSYEQYF. CDR3 coding DNA: TGCAGCGTTGAAGGGACCAAGGGGAGATCCTACGAGCAGTACTTC.

There are many counts of this clonotype. The J gene is TRBJ1-6, the V gene TRBV20-1, with a possible D match to TRBD1 (5 bases). V was cut by 3 bases and J by 5 bases, with 8 bases left in between. This CDR3 is 13 amino acids long. Germline assignment: CDR1 DFQATT and CDR2 SNEGSKA (reference sequence). Here the CDR3 DNA reads TGCAGTGCTAGTGCCAGGGATAATTCACCCCTCCACTTT. Amino acid sequence: CSASARDNSPLHF.

In this sample, this clonotype turned up many times. The CDR3: CASTSPRGSGFGVSSYNEQFF. Written as DNA, the CDR3 is TGTGCCAGCACTTCCCCGCGGGGCTCAGGGTTTGGAGTTAGCTCCTACAATGAGCAGTTCTTC. The genes are TRBV6-2 or TRBV6-3 and TRBJ2-1; a possible D gene is TRBD2 (6 bases). The CDR3 totals 21 residues. Germline lookup yields CDR1 MNHEY and CDR2 SVGEGT. Trimming took off 7 bases at V and 0 bases at J, with 31 bases between the two ends.

The rearrangement uses TRBV6-6 and TRBJ2-1, with TRBD1 as a possible D gene (5 bases). The germline V gene has CDR1 MNHNY and CDR2 SVGAGI (reference sequence). V was shortened by 0 bases and J by 5 bases, with 14 bases between the two germline ends. The CDR3 consists of 16 residues. DNA for the CDR3: TGTGCCAGCAGTTACTCCGGGCTCAGGGATAACAATGAGCAGTTCTTC. Amino acids: CASSYSGLRDNNEQFF.

The chain combines TRBV6-5 with TRBJ2-7; D perhaps matches TRBD1 (6 bases). V was pared by 4 bases and J by 0 bases, with 13 bases between. The CDR3 is 15 amino acids. Germline CDR1 and CDR2: MNHEY and SVGAGI. The CDR3 loop reads CASSSPGVSSYEQYF. CDR3 DNA: TGTGCCAGCAGTTCCCCAGGGGTCAGCTCCTACGAGCAGTACTTC.

The chain couples TRBV11-2 to TRBJ1-4; a weak D match, TRBD1 (5 bases). Germline V gene lookup returns CDR1 SGHAT and CDR2 FQNNGV. Trimming left V 8 bases short and J 3 bases short, with 22 bases between. This CDR3 spans 17 amino acids. CDR3 protein: CASSMTGMGRPNEKLFF. The CDR3 DNA reads as TGTGCCAGCTCCATGACGGGGATGGGGCGGCCTAATGAAAAACTGTTTTTT.

The chain combines TRBV29-1 with TRBJ2-1; D unclear. Germline values: CDR1 SQVTM, CDR2 ANQGSEA. The CDR3 runs 12 residues. The ends were cut back, 4 bases at V and 6 bases at J, with 10 bases in the middle. CDR3 DNA: TGCAGCGTTGTGTGGACGCGCAATGAGCAGTTCTTC. This sequence encodes CSVVWTRNEQFF.

In its sample, this clonotype was seen a few times. The V call is TRBV12-3 or TRBV12-4, the J call TRBJ2-7; 7 bases are shared with TRBD1. The CDR3 loop spans 14 amino acids. With V trimmed by 8 bases and J by 2 bases, 9 bases remained unmatched. In nucleotides, the CDR3 is TGTGCCAGCGGAGCCCCGGGACAGCCCTACGAGCAGTACTTC. This codes for CASGAPGQPYEQYF.